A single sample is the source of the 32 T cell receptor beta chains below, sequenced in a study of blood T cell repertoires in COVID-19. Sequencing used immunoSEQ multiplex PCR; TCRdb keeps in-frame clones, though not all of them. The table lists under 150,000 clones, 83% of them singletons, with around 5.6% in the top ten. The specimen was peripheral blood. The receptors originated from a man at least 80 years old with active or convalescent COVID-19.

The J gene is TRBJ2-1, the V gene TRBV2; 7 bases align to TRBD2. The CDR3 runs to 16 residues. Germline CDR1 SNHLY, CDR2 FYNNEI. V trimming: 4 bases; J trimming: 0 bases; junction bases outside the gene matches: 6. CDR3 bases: TGTGCCAGCAGTGTGAGGCTAGCGGACTCCTACAATGAGCAGTTCTTC. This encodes CASSVRLADSYNEQFF.

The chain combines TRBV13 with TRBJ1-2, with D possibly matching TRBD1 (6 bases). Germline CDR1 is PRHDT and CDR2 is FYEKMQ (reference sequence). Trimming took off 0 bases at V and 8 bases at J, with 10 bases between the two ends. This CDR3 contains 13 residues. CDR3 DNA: TGTGCCAGCAGCTTAGGACAGGGCCGGGGCTACACCTTC. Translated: CASSLGQGRGYTF.

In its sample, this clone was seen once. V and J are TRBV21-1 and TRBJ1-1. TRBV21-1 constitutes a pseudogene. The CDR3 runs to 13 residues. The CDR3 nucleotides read TGTGCCAGCAGCCTTGGAGGCAACACTGAAGCTTTCTTT. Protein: CASSLGGNTEAFF.

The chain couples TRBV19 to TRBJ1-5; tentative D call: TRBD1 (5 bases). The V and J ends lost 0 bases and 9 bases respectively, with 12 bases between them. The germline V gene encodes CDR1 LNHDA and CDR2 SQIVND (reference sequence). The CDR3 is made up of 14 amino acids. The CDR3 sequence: CASSIEGEQGPQHF. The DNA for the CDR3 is TGTGCCAGTAGTATAGAAGGGGAACAAGGGCCCCAGCATTTT.

The CDR3, as DNA: TGTGCCAGCAGTCCGGGACTAGCGATTCACGAGCAGTACTTC. Its protein is CASSPGLAIHEQYF. The chain links TRBV6-2 or TRBV6-3 to TRBJ2-7, with 10 bases aligning to TRBD2. The germline gives CDR1 MNHEY, CDR2 SVGEGT. The CDR3 has 14 amino acids. The ends lost 5 bases at V and 5 bases at J; junction bases unmatched: 6.

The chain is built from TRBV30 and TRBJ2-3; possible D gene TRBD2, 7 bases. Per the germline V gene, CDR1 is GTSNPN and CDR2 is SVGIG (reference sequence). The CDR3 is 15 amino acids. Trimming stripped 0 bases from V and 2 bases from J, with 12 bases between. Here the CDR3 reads CAWSVGGGFTDTQYF. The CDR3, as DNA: TGTGCCTGGAGTGTGGGGGGGGGCTTCACAGATACGCAGTATTTT.

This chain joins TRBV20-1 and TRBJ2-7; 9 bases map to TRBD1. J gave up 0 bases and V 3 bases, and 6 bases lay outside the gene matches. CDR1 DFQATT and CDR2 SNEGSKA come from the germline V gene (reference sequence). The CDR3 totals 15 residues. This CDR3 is CSASRGTGPSYEQYF. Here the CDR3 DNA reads TGCAGTGCTAGTCGGGGGACAGGGCCCTCCTACGAGCAGTACTTC.

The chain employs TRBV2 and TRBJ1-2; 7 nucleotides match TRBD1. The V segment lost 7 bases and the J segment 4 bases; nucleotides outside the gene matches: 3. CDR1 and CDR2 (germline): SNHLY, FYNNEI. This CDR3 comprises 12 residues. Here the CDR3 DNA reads TGTGCCAGCACGAGGGACAGCTATGGCTACACCTTC. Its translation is CASTRDSYGYTF.

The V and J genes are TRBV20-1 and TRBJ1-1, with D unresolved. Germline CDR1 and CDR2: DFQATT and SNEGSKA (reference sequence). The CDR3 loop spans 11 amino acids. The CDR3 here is CRGEGGTEAFF. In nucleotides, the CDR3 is TGCAGGGGCGAGGGAGGCACTGAAGCTTTCTTT.

For the CDR3, the DNA is TGTGCCATCAGTGAGTCCACGAGCACTAATGAAAAACTGTTTTTT. This sequence encodes CAISESTSTNEKLFF. The chain employs TRBV10-3 and TRBJ1-4; D call uncertain. V was pared by 0 bases and J by 2 bases, with 7 bases between. The CDR3 has 15 residues. Germline lookup yields CDR1 ENHRY and CDR2 SYGVKD.

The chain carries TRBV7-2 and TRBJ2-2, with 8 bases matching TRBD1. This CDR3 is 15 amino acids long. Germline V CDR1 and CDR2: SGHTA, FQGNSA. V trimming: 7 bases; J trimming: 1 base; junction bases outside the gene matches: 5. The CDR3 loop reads CASKAGTGNTGELFF. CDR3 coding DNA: TGTGCCAGCAAAGCAGGGACAGGGAACACCGGGGAGCTGTTTTTT.

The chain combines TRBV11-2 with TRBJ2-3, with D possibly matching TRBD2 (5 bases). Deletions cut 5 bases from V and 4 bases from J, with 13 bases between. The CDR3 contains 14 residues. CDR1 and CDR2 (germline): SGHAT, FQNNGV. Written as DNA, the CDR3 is TGTGCCAGCAGCCAGACCCTAGCCGCAGATACGCAGTATTTT. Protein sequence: CASSQTLAADTQYF.

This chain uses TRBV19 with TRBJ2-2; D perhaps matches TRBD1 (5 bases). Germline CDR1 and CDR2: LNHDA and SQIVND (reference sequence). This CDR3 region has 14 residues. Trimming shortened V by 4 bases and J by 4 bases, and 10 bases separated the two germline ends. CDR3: CASSKGLTTGELFF. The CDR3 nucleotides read TGTGCCAGTAGTAAGGGGCTGACCACCGGGGAGCTGTTTTTT.

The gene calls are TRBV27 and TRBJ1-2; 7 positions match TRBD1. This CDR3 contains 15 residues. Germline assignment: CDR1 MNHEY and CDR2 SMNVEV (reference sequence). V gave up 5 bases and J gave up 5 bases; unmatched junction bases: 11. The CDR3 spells CASSPRTGSSYGYTF. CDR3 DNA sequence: TGTGCCAGCAGTCCCAGGACAGGCTCCTCATATGGCTACACCTTC.

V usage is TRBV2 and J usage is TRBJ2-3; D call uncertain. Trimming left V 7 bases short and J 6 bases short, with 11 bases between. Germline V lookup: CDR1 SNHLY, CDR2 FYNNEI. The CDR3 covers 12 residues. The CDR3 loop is CASMINGDTQYF. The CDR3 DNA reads TGTGCCAGCATGATTAATGGCGATACGCAGTATTTT. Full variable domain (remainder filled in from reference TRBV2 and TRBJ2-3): EPEVTQTPSHQVTQMGQEVILRCVPISNHLYFYWYRQILGQKVEFLVSFYNNEISEKSEIFDDQFSVERPDGSNFTLKIRSTKLEDSAMYFCASMINGDTQYFGPGTRLTVL.

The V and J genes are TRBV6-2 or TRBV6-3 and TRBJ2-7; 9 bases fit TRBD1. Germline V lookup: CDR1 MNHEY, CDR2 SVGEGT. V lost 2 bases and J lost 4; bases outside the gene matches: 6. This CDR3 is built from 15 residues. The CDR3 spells CASSYTRTGVYEQYF. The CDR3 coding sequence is TGTGCCAGCAGTTACACAAGGACAGGGGTATACGAGCAGTACTTC.

CDR3: CASGSAEDTQYF. CDR3 sequence (DNA): TGTGCCAGCGGGAGTGCGGAGGATACGCAGTATTTT. The chain links TRBV6-5 to TRBJ2-3, with D perhaps TRBD2 (5 bases). CDR1 and CDR2 (germline): MNHEY, SVGAGI. The CDR3 is 12 residues long. V dropped 8 bases and J dropped 6 bases, with 12 bases sitting between them.

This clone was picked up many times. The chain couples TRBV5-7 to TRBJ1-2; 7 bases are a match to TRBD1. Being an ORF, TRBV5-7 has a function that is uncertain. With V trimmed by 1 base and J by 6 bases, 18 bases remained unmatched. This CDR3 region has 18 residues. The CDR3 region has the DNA TGTGCCAGCAGCTTGTCATTATGGTTTGGACAGGTGTTTAATGGCTACACCTTC. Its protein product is CASSLSLWFGQVFNGYTF.

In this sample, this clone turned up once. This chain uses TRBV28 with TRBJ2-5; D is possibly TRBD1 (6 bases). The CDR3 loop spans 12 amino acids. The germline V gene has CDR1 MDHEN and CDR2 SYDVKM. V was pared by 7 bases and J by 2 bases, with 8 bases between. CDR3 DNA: TGTGCCAGCAACGGACAGCAAGAGACCCAGTACTTC. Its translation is CASNGQQETQYF.

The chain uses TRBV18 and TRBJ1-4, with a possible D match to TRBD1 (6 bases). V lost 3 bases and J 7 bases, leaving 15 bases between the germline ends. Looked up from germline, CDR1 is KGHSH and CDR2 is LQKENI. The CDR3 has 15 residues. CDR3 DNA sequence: TGTGCCAGCTCACCCATACAGGGAGCAGCTGAAAAACTGTTTTTT. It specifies CASSPIQGAAEKLFF.

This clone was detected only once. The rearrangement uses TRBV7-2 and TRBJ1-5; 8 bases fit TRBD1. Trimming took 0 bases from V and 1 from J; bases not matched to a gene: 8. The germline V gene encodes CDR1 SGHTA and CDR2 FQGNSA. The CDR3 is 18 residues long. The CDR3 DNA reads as TGTGCCAGCAGCTTAGCGCAGGGGGCGGGAAGAAGCAATCAGCCCCAGCATTTT. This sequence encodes CASSLAQGAGRSNQPQHF. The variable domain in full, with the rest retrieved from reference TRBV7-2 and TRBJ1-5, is GAGVSQSPSNKVTEKGKDVELRCDPISGHTALYWYRQSLGQGLEFLIYFQGNSAPDKSGLPSDRFSAERTGGSVSTLTIQRTQQEDSAVYLCASSLAQGAGRSNQPQHFGDGTRLSIL.

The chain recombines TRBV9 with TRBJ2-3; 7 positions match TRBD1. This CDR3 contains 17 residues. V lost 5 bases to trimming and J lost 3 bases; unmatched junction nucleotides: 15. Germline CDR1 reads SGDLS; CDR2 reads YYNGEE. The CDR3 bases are TGTGCCAGCAGTGAAAAGGGGGCGCGGTGGGTGACAGATACGCAGTATTTT. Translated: CASSEKGARWVTDTQYF.

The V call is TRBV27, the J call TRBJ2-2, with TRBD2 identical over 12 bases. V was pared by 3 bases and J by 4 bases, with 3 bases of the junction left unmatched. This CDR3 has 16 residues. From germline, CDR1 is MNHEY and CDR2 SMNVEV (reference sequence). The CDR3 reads CASSLTSGGVTGELFF. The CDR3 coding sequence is TGTGCCAGCAGTTTGACTAGCGGGGGCGTCACCGGGGAGCTGTTTTTT.

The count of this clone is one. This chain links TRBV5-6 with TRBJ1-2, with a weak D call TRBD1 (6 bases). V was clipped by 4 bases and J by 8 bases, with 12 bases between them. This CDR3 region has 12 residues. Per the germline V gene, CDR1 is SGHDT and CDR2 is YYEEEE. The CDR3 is CASSTTGRGYTF. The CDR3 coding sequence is TGTGCCAGCAGCACGACAGGTCGCGGCTACACCTTC.

Here the CDR3 DNA reads TGTGCCAGCCGAGAAACAGGGATTCTTACAGATACGCAGTATTTT. Amino acid sequence: CASRETGILTDTQYF. The V and J genes are TRBV7-2 and TRBJ2-3, with a possible D match to TRBD1 (6 bases). V was trimmed by 8 bases and J by 3 bases, leaving 18 bases between them. Germline CDR1 reads SGHTA; CDR2 reads FQGNSA. CDR3 length equals 15 residues.

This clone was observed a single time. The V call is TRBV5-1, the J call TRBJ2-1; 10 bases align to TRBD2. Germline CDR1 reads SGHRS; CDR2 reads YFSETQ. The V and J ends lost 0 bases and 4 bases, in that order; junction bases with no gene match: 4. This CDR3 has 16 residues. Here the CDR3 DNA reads TGCGCCAGCAGCTTGGTAGTAGCGGGGGGTTACAATGAGCAGTTCTTC. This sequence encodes CASSLVVAGGYNEQFF.

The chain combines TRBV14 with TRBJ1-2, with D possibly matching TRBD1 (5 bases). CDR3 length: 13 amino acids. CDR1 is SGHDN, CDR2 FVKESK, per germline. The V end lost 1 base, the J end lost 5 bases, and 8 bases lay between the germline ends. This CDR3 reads CASSQVPGYGYTF. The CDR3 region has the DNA TGTGCCAGCAGCCAAGTCCCAGGGTATGGCTACACCTTC. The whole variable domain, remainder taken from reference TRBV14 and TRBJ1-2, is EAGVTQFPSHSVIEKGQTVTLRCDPISGHDNLYWYRRVMGKEIKFLLHFVKESKQDESGMPNNRFLAERTGGTYSTLKVQPAELEDSGVYFCASSQVPGYGYTFGSGTRLTVV.

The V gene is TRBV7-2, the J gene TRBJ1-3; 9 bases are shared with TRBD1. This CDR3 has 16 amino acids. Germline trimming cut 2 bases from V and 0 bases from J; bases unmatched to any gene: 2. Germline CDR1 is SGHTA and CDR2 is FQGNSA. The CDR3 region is CASSLRQGGSGNTIYF. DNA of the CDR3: TGTGCCAGCAGCTTAAGACAGGGGGGCTCTGGAAACACCATATATTTT.

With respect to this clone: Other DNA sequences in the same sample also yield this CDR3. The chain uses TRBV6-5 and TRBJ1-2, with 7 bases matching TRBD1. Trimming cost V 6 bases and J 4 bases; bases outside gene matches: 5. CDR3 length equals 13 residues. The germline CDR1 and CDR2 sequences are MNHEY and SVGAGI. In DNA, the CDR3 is TGTGCCAGCAGCAGGGGACAGATCTATGGCTACACCTTC. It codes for CASSRGQIYGYTF.

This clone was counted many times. The CDR3 here is CASSPFQGSGNIQYF. CDR3 DNA: TGTGCCAGCAGCCCCTTTCAGGGGTCAGGAAACATTCAGTACTTC. The chain combines TRBV14 with TRBJ2-4; D might be TRBD1 (6 bases). The CDR3 loop spans 15 amino acids. The V and J ends lost 4 bases and 6 bases respectively, with 16 bases between them. In germline, CDR1 is SGHDN, CDR2 FVKESK. Using reference TRBV14 and TRBJ2-4 for the parts outside the CDR3, the full variable domain is EAGVTQFPSHSVIEKGQTVTLRCDPISGHDNLYWYRRVMGKEIKFLLHFVKESKQDESGMPNNRFLAERTGGTYSTLKVQPAELEDSGVYFCASSPFQGSGNIQYFGAGTRLSVL.

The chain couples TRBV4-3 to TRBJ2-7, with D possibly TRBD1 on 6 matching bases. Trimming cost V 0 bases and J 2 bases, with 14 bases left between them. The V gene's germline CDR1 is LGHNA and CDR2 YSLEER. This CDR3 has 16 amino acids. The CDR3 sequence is CASSQEVGRGTYEQYF. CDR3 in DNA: TGCGCCAGCAGCCAAGAGGTCGGCAGGGGTACCTACGAGCAGTACTTC.

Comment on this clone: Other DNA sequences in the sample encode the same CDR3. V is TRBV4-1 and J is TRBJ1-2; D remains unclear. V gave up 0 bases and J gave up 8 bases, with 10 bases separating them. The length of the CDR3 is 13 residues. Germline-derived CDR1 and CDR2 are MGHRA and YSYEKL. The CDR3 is CASSQDRGWGYTF. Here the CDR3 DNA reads TGCGCCAGCAGCCAAGATAGAGGATGGGGCTACACCTTC.